What follows describes a single T cell receptor (beta chain). The antigen remains undetermined. The source of the sample is a study of beta chain features in type 1 diabetes. Study-wide background: Age, gender, cell numbers and subset yield matched between patients and controls.

Whole-study results and caveats: The study found fewer insertions and more deletions at VDJ junctions in type 1 diabetes patients. Highly expressing activated T cells could be over-counted with a cDNA template.

Losses at the gene ends were 3 bases for V and 3 bases for J; bases not matched to a gene: 3. The CDR3 is 15 residues long. Germline V gene sequence: CDR1 MNHEY, CDR2 SMNVEV (reference sequence). Sequenced material consisted of expressed TCRB transcripts (all of the isolated RNA was reverse transcribed). Repertoires were generated with immunoSEQ multiplex PCR, while TCRdb's copy carries only in-frame clones and drops some. The sample lists under 950,000 clones, 15% to 20% occurring once. Sequencing was carried out using naive CD4+ T cells from blood. The J gene is TRBJ2-1, the V gene TRBV27; the match to TRBD2 covers 9 bases. The clonotype originates from a woman aged 18-30 years in good health. CDR3 loop: CASSFLAGNYNEQFF. DNA for the CDR3: TGTGCCAGCAGTTTTCTAGCGGGAAACTACAATGAGCAGTTCTTC.